This is a list of T cell receptor beta chains from one sample in a study of control samples from healthy donors and cancer patients. Data came from immunoSEQ multiplex PCR; TCRdb stores just in-frame clones and leaves some out. In the table there are tens of thousands of clones, 70% to 90% of which are singletons. Sequenced: PBMCs. These receptors were collected from a woman between 45 and 60 years old with colorectal cancer. The CDR3 runs from the conserved cysteine through the conserved F or W. Each record gives: CDR3 DNA, CDR3 protein, CDR3 length, J gene, clone size, D gene, V gene. The D gene is left open where the match is weak. Part of the rows lack a size; the others show once, few, many or a class for expanded clones.

TGTGCCAGCTCAGGGCAGGAAAATCAGCCCCAGCATTTT CASSGQENQPQHF 13 TRBJ1-5 - - TRBV18
TGCGCCAGCGCCAGTTTAGCCGGGGAGCTGTTTTTT CASASLAGELFF 12 TRBJ2-2 - - TRBV10-1
TGCGCCAGCAGCCCCCGTGCAGGGGTTAGTGAAAAACTGTTTTTT CASSPRAGVSEKLFF 15 TRBJ1-4 - - TRBV5-1
TGTGCCAGCAGCGAGACAGGGGGGCGGGGCTATGGCTACACCTTC CASSETGGRGYGYTF 15 TRBJ1-2 - TRBD1 TRBV28
TGTGCCAGCTCACCAGCAGGGGGCACTGAAGCTTTCTTT CASSPAGGTEAFF 13 TRBJ1-1 - TRBD1 TRBV18
TGCGCCAGCAGCTTCCAAGGGATGAACACTGAAGCTTTCTTT CASSFQGMNTEAFF 14 TRBJ1-1 few - TRBV5-1
TGTGCCAGCAGCGTAGAGGCTTTCACAGATACGCAGTATTTT CASSVEAFTDTQYF 14 TRBJ2-3 - - TRBV9
TGCGCCAGCAGCCAAGATCGGCTAGCTCAAGAGACCCAGTACTTC CASSQDRLAQETQYF 15 TRBJ2-5 - - TRBV4-1
TGTGCCAGCAGCGTTAGCGGGGGGGCGATAGATACGCAGTATTTT CASSVSGGAIDTQYF 15 TRBJ2-3 - TRBD2 TRBV9
TGTGCCAGCAGTTCGGGGACAGGTTCCTACACCTTC CASSSGTGSYTF 12 TRBJ1-2 - TRBD1 TRBV12-3/TRBV12-4
TGTGCCAGCAGCTTAGGCGGCGGACAGGGCAATGAGCAGTTCTTC CASSLGGGQGNEQFF 15 TRBJ2-1 - TRBD1 TRBV11-3
TGTGCCAGCAGCCCAGCGGGGGTGGGCACAGATACGCAGTATTTT CASSPAGVGTDTQYF 15 TRBJ2-3 - TRBD2 TRBV5-4
TGTGCCAGTACCCAGGATCCAGGGCGGGGTCAGCCCCAGCATTTT CASTQDPGRGQPQHF 15 TRBJ1-5 - - TRBV19
TGCGCCAGCAGTGAAGGTACAGGGCCCCAGCATTTT CASSEGTGPQHF 12 TRBJ1-5 - - TRBV10-2
TGTGCCAGCACCGCGTCTGGGGGTCCAGATACGCAGTATTTT CASTASGGPDTQYF 14 TRBJ2-3 - - TRBV6-5
TGTGCCAGCAGCTTGGCCAGTCACAGGGATCCTAATGAAAAACTGTTTTTT CASSLASHRDPNEKLFF 17 TRBJ1-4 few - TRBV5-8
TGTGCCAGCAGCTCACCGGGACTAGCGGGGGGTAGCCCCACGGCCCAGTACTTC CASSSPGLAGGSPTAQYF 18 TRBJ2-5 - TRBD2 TRBV5-8
TGTGCCAGCAGTGATCCAACTTTGGAGACCCAGTACTTC CASSDPTLETQYF 13 TRBJ2-5 - - TRBV6-1
TGCGCCAGCAGCCAAGTGGGCGGGGAAGAGACCCAGTACTTC CASSQVGGEETQYF 14 TRBJ2-5 - - TRBV4-1
TGTGCCAGCTTGTCAACAGGGAACACAGATACGCAGTATTTT CASLSTGNTDTQYF 14 TRBJ2-3 - - TRBV18